These 12 T cell receptor beta chains originate from one sample sequenced in a study of T cell repertoires in cytomegalovirus infection. Antigen specificity for these receptors is unknown. TCRdb re-called the reads through MiXCR, storing one row per CDR3 protein. The table has tens of thousands of distinct CDR3 sequences, roughly half seen once. The specimen comprised CD8+ T cells from cultured PBMCs, sampled from culture after CMV antigen stimulation. These receptor sequences come from a human donor in good health (CMV status not recorded). Some clones in this sample may be carry-over from other donors' samples.

The chain carries TRBV11-2 and TRBJ2-6; D ambiguous. Germline V lookup: CDR1 SGHAT, CDR2 FQNNGV. The CDR3 consists of 15 residues. V was shortened by 1 base and J by 0 bases, with 4 bases between the two germline ends. The CDR3 loop reads CASSLGLSGANVLTF. The CDR3 region has the DNA TGTGCCAGCAGCTTAGGACTCTCTGGGGCCAACGTCCTGACTTTC.

In this sample, this clonotype turned up a few times. This chain connects TRBV2 to TRBJ2-1; D is perhaps TRBD2 (5 bases). The V gene's germline CDR1 is SNHLY and CDR2 FYNNEI. The CDR3 has 12 amino acids. V lost 9 bases to trimming and J lost 9 bases, with 15 bases between them. CDR3 nucleotides: TGTGCCAGAGTCCGGGCCGAGGGTGAGCAGTTCTTC. It specifies CARVRAEGEQFF.

The V gene is TRBV7-2, the J gene TRBJ2-3; 10 bases are shared with TRBD2. With 4 bases clipped from V and 0 bases from J, the junction kept 10 bases outside the gene matches. The germline gives CDR1 SGHTA, CDR2 FQGNSA. This CDR3 contains 18 residues. CDR3 amino acids: CASSSPTSGLTSTDTQYF. CDR3 DNA: TGTGCCAGCAGCTCCCCGACTAGCGGGTTAACTAGCACAGATACGCAGTATTTT. Full variable domain (missing parts from reference TRBV7-2 and TRBJ2-3): GAGVSQSPSNKVTEKGKDVELRCDPISGHTALYWYRQSLGQGLEFLIYFQGNSAPDKSGLPSDRFSAERTGGSVSTLTIQRTQQEDSAVYLCASSSPTSGLTSTDTQYFGPGTRLTVL.

This clonotype was seen at least ten times. The rearrangement joins TRBV7-2 to TRBJ2-7; D is unresolved. The V end lost 5 bases, the J end lost 7 bases, and 12 bases lay between the germline ends. The CDR3 runs to 12 residues. In germline, CDR1 is SGHTA, CDR2 FQGNSA. DNA for the CDR3: TGTGCCAGCAGCCCCCACCTGAGGGAGCAGTACTTC. Amino acids: CASSPHLREQYF. The full variable domain, in which reference TRBV7-2 and TRBJ2-7 provide the parts outside the CDR3, is GAGVSQSPSNKVTEKGKDVELRCDPISGHTALYWYRQSLGQGLEFLIYFQGNSAPDKSGLPSDRFSAERTGGSVSTLTIQRTQQEDSAVYLCASSPHLREQYFGPGTRLTVT.

The rearrangement links TRBV4-2 to TRBJ2-7; D uncertain. The CDR3 is 15 amino acids. With 0 bases removed from V and 1 base from J, the gap between germline ends came to 10 bases. Germline CDR1 and CDR2: LGHNA and YNFKEQ. CDR3 amino acids: CASSQEGARSYEQYF. CDR3 coding DNA: TGTGCCAGCAGCCAAGAGGGCGCGAGATCCTACGAGCAGTACTTC.

This chain links TRBV2 with TRBJ1-1; D gene ambiguous. The V and J ends lost 10 bases and 0 bases respectively, with 9 bases between them. The germline CDR1 and CDR2 sequences are SNHLY and FYNNEI. The CDR3 covers 12 residues. The CDR3 DNA is TGTGCCATCGACGGACTGAACACTGAAGCTTTCTTT. Protein sequence: CAIDGLNTEAFF.

There are a few counts of this clonotype. The V and J genes are TRBV6-1 and TRBJ2-1; 14 positions agree with TRBD2. The V and J ends lost 8 bases and 4 bases, in that order; junction bases with no gene match: 4. CDR1 MNHNS and CDR2 SASEGT come from the germline V gene. This CDR3 has 15 amino acids. The CDR3 DNA reads as TGTGCCAGCGTTGGGACTAGCGGGGGATACAATGAGCAGTTCTTC. Encoded protein: CASVGTSGGYNEQFF.

The rearrangement joins TRBV5-6 to TRBJ2-1, with D uncertain. The CDR3 totals 13 residues. Germline V gene sequence: CDR1 SGHDT, CDR2 YYEEEE. Trimming cost V 0 bases and J 5 bases, with 6 bases left between them. The CDR3: CASSLERNNEQFF. The CDR3 DNA sequence: TGTGCCAGCAGCTTGGAACGAAACAATGAGCAGTTCTTC.

There are a few counts of this clonotype. The CDR3 DNA is TGTGCCAGTAGTGCTTTCGGACTAGCGGGAGAAAGCAATGAGCAGTTCTTC. Amino acid sequence: CASSAFGLAGESNEQFF. The chain uses TRBV19 and TRBJ2-1, with 13 bases identical to TRBD2. This CDR3 region has 17 residues. After removal of 5 bases from V and 6 bases from J, the junction contained 10 bases not matched to a gene. Germline V gives CDR1 LNHDA, CDR2 SQIVND (reference sequence). The whole variable domain, remainder taken from reference TRBV19 and TRBJ2-1, is DGGITQSPKYLFRKEGQNVTLSCEQNLNHDAMYWYRQDPGQGLRLIYYSQIVNDFQKGDIAEGYSVSREKKESFPLTVTSAQKNPTAFYLCASSAFGLAGESNEQFFGPGTRLTVL.

CDR3 sequence: CASSFSAAGNTEAFF. The DNA of the CDR3 is TGCGCCAGCAGTTTTTCGGCAGCGGGGAACACTGAAGCTTTCTTT. The genes are TRBV10-1 and TRBJ1-1; D gene uncertain. Germline CDR1 reads WNHNN; CDR2 reads SYGVQD (reference sequence). The length of the CDR3 is 15 residues. Trimming removed 5 bases from V and 1 base from J, with 14 bases in between.

This chain uses TRBV5-1 with TRBJ1-2, with D unclear. CDR3 length equals 16 residues. Trimming removed 5 bases from V and 0 bases from J, with 17 bases in between. Germline V gene sequence: CDR1 SGHRS, CDR2 YFSETQ. CDR3 protein: CASSQLDVGSNYGYTF. CDR3 in DNA: TGCGCCAGCAGTCAGTTGGATGTGGGATCTAACTATGGCTACACCTTC.

The chain couples TRBV12-3 or TRBV12-4 to TRBJ2-1, with 10 bases lining up with TRBD2. The CDR3 runs to 15 residues. The V segment lost 6 bases and the J segment 4 bases; nucleotides outside the gene matches: 6. CDR3 region: CASSHLAGVYNEQFF. In DNA, the CDR3 is TGTGCCAGCAGCCACCTAGCGGGGGTATACAATGAGCAGTTCTTC.